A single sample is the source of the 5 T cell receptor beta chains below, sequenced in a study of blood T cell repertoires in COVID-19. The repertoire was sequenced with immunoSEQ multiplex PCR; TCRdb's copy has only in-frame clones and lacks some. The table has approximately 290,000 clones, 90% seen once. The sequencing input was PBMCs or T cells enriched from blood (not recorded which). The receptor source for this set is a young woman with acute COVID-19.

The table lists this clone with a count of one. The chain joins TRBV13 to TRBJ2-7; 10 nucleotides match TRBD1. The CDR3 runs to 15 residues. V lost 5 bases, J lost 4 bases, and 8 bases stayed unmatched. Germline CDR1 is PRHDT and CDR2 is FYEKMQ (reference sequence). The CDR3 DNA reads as TGTGCCAGCAGCGCGCCGACAGGGGGCGGATACGAGCAGTACTTC. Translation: CASSAPTGGGYEQYF.

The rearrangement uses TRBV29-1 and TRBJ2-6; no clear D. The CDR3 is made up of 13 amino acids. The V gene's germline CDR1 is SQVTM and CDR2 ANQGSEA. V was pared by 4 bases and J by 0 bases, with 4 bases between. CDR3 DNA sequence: TGCAGCGTTGCCAACTCTGGGGCCAACGTCCTGACTTTC. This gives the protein CSVANSGANVLTF.

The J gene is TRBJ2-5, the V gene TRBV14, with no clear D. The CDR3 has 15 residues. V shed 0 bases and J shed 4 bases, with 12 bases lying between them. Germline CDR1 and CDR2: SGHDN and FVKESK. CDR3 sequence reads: CASSQDGVRRETQYF. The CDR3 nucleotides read TGTGCCAGCAGCCAAGATGGAGTGAGAAGAGAGACCCAGTACTTC.

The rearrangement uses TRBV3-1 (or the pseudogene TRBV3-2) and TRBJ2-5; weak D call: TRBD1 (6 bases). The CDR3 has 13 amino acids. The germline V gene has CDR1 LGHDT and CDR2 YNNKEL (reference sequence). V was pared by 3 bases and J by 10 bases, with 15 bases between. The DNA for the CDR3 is TGTGCCAGCAGCCAGGCGGCAAAGGGGGTCCAGTACTTC. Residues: CASSQAAKGVQYF.

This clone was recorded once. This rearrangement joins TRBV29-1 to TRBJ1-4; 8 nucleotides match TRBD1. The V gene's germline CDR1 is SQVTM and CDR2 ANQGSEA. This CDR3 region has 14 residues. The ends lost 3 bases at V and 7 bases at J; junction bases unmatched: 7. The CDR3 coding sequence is TGCAGCGTTGACCCGACAGGGGACGGTGAAAAACTGTTTTTT. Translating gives CSVDPTGDGEKLFF.